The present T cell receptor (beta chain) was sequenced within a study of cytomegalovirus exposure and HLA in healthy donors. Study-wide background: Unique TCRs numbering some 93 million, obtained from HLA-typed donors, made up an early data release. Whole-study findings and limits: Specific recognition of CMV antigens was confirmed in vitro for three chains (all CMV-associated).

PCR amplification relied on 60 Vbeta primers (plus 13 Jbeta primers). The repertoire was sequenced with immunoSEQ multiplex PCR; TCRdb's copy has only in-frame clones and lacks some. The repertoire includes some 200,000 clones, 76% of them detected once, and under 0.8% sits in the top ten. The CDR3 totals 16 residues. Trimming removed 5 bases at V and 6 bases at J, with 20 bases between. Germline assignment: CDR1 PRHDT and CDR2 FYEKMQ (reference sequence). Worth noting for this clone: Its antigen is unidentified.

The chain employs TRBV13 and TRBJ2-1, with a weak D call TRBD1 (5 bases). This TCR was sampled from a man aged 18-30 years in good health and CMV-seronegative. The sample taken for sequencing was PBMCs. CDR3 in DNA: TGTGCCAGCAGCCCCGGTAGGGCGAGGCAGGGCAATGAGCAGTTCTTC. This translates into CASSPGRARQGNEQFF.